A few counts support the clone carrying this T cell receptor beta chain. The antigen is not known. The data originate from a study of T cells in Graves' hyperthyroidism and ophthalmopathy. Study-wide points: From stable hyperthyroidism, ophthalmopathy was set apart by a 13 V-J model.

The investigators amplified TCR beta CDR3 regions from RNA transcripts. Using the HTBI primer set, a first-round RT-PCR was run on the TCR CDR3. From the multiplex PCR reads, TCRdb called clonotypes with MiXCR, one entry per CDR3 protein. The sample records 600,000 or so distinct CDR3 sequences, about 14% being singletons. The CDR3 is 16 amino acids. Germline V lookup: CDR1 LGHNA, CDR2 YSLEER. V gave up 0 bases and J gave up 8 bases; unmatched junction bases: 8. The sequenced material came from blood. The gene calls are TRBV4-3 and TRBJ2-1, with 9 bases that match TRBD1. The TCR sequence derives from a woman aged 50 to 60 with Graves' ophthalmopathy. This CDR3 reads CASSQDPWDRADEQFF. The DNA of the CDR3 is TGCGCCAGCAGCCAAGATCCATGGGACAGGGCCGATGAGCAGTTCTTC.